What follows describes a single T cell receptor (beta chain). Its antigen is unidentified. The data derive from a study of yellow fever vaccine responses in identical twins. Findings and limits, study-wide: After vaccination, twins' T cell response reportedly seemed partly convergent, partly personalized.

MiXCR, run by TCRdb on the RT-PCR reads, gives a single entry per CDR3 protein. The profile shows around 18,000 distinct CDR3 sequences, just over 60% of them singletons. Germline assignment: CDR1 MGHRA and CDR2 YSYEKL. Trimming removed 0 bases at V and 8 bases at J, with 13 bases between. The CDR3 is 14 residues long. The receptor was derived from a woman under 30 who received the yellow fever vaccine. The sequencing here drew on T cells from blood (PBMCs), unsorted or a sorted subset (not recorded which), taken before or after yellow fever vaccination (not recorded which). The rearrangement links TRBV4-1 to TRBJ1-2; tentative D call: TRBD1 (5 bases). The CDR3 loop is CASSQDFGAGGYTF. CDR3 in DNA: TGCGCCAGCAGCCAAGATTTTGGGGCTGGAGGCTACACCTTC.